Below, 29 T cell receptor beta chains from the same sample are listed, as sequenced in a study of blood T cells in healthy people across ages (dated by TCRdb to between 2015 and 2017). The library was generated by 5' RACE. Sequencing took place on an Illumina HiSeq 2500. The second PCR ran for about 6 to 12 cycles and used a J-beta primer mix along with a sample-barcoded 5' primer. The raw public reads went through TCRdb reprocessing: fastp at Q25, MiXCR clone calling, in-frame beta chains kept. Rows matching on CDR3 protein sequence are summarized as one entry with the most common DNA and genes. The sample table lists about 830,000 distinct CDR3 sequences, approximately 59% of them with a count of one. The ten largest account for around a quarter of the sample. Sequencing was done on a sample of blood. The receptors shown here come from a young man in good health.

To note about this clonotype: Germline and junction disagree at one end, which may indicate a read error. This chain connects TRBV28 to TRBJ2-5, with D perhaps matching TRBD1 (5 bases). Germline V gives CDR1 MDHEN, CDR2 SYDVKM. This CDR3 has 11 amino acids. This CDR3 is CACRAQETQYF. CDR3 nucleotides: TGTGCCTGCAGGGCCCAAGAGACCCAGTACTTC.

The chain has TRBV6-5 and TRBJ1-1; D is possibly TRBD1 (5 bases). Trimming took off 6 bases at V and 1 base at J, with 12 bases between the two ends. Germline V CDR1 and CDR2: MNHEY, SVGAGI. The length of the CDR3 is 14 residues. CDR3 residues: CASSWGRPNTEAFF. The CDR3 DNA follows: TGTGCCAGCAGCTGGGGACGGCCGAACACTGAAGCTTTCTTT.

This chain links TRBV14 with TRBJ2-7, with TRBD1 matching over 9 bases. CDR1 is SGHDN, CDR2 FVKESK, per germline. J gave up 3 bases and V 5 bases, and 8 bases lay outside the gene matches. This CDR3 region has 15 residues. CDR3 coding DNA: TGTGCCAGCAGCGCAACGGGACAGGGTATCTACGAGCAGTACTTC. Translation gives CASSATGQGIYEQYF.

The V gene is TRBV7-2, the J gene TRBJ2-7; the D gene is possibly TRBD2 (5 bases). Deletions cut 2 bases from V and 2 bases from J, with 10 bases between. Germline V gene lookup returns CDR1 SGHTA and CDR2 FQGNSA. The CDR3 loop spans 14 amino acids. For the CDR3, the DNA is TGTGCCAGCAGCTTAAATGGACTGACCTACGAGCAGTACTTC. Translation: CASSLNGLTYEQYF.

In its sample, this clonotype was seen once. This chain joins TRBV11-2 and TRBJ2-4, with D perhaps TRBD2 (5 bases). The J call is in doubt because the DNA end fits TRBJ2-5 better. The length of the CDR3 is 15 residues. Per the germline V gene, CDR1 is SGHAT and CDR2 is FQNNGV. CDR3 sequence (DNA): TGTGCCAGCAGCAGAAGAGGGATTGGCCAAGAGACCCAGTACTTC. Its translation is CASSRRGIGQETQYF.

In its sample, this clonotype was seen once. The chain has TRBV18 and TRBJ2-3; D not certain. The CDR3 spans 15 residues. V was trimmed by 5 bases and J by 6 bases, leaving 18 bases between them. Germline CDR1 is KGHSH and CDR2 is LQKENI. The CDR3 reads CASSNVGDEADTQYF. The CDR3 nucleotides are TGTGCCAGCTCAAATGTGGGCGACGAGGCTGATACGCAGTATTTT.

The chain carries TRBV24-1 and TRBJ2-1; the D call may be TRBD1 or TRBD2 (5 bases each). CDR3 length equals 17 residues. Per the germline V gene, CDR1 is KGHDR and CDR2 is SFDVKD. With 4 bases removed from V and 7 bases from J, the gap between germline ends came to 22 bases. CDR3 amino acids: CATSDPGRDHHGNEQFF. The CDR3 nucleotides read TGTGCCACCAGTGACCCTGGCCGGGACCACCACGGAAATGAGCAGTTCTTC.

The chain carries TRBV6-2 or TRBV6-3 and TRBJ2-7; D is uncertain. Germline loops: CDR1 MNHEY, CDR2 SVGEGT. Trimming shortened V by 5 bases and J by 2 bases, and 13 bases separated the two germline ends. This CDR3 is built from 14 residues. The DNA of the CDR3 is TGTGCCAGCAGTCTGCCCCTCGGTGCCTACGAGCAGTACTTC. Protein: CASSLPLGAYEQYF.

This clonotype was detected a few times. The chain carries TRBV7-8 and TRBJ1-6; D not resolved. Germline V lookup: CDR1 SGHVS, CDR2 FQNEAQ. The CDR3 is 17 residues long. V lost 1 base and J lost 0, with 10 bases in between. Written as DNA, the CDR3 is TGTGCCAGCAGCTTAGTATATCAACCCTCCTATAATTCACCCCTCCACTTT. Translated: CASSLVYQPSYNSPLHF.

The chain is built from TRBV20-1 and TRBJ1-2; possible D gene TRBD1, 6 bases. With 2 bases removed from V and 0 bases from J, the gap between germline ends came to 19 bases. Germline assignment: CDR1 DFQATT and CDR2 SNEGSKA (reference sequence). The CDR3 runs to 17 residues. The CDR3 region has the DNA TGCAGTGCTAGAAATCGGGGGAGGGCAGGGGCTAACTATGGCTACACCTTC. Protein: CSARNRGRAGANYGYTF.

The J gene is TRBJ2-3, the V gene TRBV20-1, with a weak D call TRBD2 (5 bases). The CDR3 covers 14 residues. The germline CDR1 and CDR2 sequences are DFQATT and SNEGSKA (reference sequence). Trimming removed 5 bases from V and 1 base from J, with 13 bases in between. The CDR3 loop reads CSASEAVGTDTQYF. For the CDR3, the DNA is TGCAGTGCTTCGGAAGCGGTGGGCACAGATACGCAGTATTTT.

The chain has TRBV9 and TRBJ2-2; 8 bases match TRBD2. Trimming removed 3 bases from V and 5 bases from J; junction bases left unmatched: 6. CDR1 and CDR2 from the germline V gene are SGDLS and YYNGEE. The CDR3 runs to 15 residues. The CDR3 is CASSAGLGVTGELFF. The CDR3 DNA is TGTGCCAGCAGCGCGGGACTAGGAGTTACCGGGGAGCTGTTTTTT.

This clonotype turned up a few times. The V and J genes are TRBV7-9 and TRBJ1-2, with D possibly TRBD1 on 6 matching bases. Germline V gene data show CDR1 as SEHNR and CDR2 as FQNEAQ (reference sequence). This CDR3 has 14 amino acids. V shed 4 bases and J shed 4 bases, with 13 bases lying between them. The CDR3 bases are TGTGCCAGCAGCTGGGACACCGCCGGCTATGGCTACACCTTC. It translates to CASSWDTAGYGYTF.

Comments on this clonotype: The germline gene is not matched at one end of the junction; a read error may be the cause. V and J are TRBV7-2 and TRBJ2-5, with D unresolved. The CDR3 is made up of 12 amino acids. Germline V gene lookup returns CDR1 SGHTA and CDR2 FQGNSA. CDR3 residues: CASSLEQETRYF. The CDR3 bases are TGTGCCAGCAGCCTTGAACAAGAGACCCGGTACTTC.

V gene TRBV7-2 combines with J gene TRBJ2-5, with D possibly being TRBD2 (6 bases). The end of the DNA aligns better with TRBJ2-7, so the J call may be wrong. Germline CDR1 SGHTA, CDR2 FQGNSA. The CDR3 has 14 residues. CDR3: CASSLMVGGLEQYF. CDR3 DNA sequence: TGTGCCAGCAGCTTAATGGTCGGGGGACTCGAGCAGTACTTC.

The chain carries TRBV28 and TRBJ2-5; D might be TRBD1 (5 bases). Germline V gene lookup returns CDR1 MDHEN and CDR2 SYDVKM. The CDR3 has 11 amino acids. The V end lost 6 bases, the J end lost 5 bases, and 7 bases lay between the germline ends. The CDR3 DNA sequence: TGTGCCAGCAGGGGGCATGAGACCCAGTACTTC. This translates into CASRGHETQYF.

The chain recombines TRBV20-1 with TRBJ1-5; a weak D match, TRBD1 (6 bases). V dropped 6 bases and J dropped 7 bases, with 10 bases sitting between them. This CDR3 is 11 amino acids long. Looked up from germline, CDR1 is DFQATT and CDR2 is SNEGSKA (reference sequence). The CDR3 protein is CSAGGSQPQHF. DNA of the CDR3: TGCAGTGCAGGGGGTAGCCAGCCCCAGCATTTT.

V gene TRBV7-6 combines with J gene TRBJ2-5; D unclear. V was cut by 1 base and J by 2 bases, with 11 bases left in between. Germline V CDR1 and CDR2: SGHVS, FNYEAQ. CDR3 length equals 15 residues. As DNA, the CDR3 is TGTGCCAGCAGCTTAGGCGCGGCAGTACAAGAGACCCAGTACTTC. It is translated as CASSLGAAVQETQYF. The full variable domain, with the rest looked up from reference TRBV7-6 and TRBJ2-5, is GAGVSQSPRYKVTKRGQDVALRCDPISGHVSLYWYRQALGQGPEFLTYFNYEAQQDKSGLPNDRFSAERPEGSISTLTIQRTEQRDSAMYRCASSLGAAVQETQYFGPGTRLLVL.

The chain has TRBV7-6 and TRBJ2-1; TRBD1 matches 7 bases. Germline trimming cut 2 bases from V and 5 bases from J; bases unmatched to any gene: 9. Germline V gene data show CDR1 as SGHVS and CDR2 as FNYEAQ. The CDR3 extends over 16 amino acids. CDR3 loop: CASSLTQNRGDNEQFF. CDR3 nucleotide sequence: TGTGCCAGCAGCTTAACCCAAAACAGGGGAGACAATGAGCAGTTCTTC.

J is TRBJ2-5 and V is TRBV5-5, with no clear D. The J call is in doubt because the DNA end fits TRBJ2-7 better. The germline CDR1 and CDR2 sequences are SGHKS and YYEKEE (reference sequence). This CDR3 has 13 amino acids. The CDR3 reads CASSLTPFYEQYF. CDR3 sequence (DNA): TGTGCCAGCAGCTTGACCCCGTTCTACGAGCAGTACTTC.

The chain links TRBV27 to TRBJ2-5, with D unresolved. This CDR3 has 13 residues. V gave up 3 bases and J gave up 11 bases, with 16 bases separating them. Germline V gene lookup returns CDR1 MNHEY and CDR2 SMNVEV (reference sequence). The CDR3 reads CASSLEHYNEQYF. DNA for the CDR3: TGTGCCAGCAGTTTGGAGCACTACAATGAGCAGTACTTC.

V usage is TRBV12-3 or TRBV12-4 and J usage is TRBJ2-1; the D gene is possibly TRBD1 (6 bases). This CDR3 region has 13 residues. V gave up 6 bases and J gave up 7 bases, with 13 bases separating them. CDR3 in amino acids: CASSTGTNNEQFF. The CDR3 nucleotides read TGTGCCAGCAGCACCGGGACAAATAATGAGCAGTTCTTC.

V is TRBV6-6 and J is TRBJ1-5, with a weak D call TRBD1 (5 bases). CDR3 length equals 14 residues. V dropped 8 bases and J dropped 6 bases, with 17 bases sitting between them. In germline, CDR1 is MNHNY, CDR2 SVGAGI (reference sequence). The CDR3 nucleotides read TGTGCCAGCCTGGGCGTAGACAGTCGTCAGCCCCAGCATTTT. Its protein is CASLGVDSRQPQHF.

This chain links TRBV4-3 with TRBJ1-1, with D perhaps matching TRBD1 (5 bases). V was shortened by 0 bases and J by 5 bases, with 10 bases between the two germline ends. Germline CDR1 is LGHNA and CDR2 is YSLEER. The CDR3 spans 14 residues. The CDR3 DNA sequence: TGCGCCAGCAGCCAAGAGGCGGGGCCGACTGAAGCTTTCTTT. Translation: CASSQEAGPTEAFF.

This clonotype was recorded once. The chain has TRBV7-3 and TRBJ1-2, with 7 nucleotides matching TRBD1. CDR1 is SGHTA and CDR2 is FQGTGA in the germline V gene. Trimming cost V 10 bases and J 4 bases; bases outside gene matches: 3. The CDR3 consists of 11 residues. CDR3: CATGDSYGYTF. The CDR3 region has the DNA TGTGCCACCGGGGACAGCTATGGCTACACCTTC. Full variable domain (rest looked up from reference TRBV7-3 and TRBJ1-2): GAGVSQTPSNKVTEKGKYVELRCDPISGHTALYWYRQSLGQGPEFLIYFQGTGAADDSGLPNDRFFAVRPEGSVSTLKIQRTERGDSAVYLCATGDSYGYTFGSGTRLTVV.

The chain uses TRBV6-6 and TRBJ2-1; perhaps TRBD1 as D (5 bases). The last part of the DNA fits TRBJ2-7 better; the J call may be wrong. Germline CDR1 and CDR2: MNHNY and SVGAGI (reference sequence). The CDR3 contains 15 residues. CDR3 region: CASSYKDMSYNEQYF. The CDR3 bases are TGTGCCAGCAGTTACAAGGACATGTCCTACAATGAGCAGTACTTC.

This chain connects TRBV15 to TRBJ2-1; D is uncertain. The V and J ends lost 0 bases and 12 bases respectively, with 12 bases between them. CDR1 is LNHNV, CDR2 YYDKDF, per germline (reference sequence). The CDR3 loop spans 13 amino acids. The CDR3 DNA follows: TGTGCCACCAGCAGAGATCTCGACCCCCGGCAGTTCTTC. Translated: CATSRDLDPRQFF.

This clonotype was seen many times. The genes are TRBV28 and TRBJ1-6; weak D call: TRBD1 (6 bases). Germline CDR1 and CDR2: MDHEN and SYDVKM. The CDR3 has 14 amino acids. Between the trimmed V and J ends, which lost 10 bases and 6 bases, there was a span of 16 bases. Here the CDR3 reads CATRRQVFNSPLHF. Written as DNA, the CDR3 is TGTGCCACCAGACGACAGGTGTTTAATTCACCCCTCCACTTT. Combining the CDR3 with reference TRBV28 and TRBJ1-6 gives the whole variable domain DVKVTQSSRYLVKRTGEKVFLECVQDMDHENMFWYRQDPGLGLRLIYFSYDVKMKEKGDIPEGYSVSREKKERFSLILESASTNQTSMYLCATRRQVFNSPLHFGNGTRLTVT.

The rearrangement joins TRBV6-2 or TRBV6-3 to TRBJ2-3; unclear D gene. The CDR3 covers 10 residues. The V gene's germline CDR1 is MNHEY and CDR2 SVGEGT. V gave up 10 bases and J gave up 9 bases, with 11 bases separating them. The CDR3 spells CATYSETQYF. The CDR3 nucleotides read TGTGCCACCTACTCGGAAACGCAGTATTTT.